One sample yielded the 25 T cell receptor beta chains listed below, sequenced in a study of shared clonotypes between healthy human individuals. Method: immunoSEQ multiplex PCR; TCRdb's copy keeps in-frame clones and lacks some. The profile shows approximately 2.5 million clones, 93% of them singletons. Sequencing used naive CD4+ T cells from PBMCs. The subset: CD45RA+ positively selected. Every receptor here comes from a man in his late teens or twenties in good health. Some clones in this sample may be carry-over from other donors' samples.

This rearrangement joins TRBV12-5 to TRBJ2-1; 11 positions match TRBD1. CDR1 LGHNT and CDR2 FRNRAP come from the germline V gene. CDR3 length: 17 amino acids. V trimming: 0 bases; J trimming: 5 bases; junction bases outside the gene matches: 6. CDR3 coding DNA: TGTGCTAGTGGTTTGGTACTAGGACAGGGGGCGCACAATGAGCAGTTCTTC. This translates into CASGLVLGQGAHNEQFF.

The CDR3 protein is CASSSGDPLGTEAFF. In DNA, the CDR3 is TGTGCCAGCAGCTCAGGGGACCCCCTGGGTACTGAAGCTTTCTTT. This chain joins TRBV9 and TRBJ1-1, with D perhaps matching TRBD1 (6 bases). Germline CDR1 and CDR2: SGDLS and YYNGEE. The CDR3 is made up of 15 amino acids. V was cut by 4 bases and J by 5 bases, with 18 bases left in between.

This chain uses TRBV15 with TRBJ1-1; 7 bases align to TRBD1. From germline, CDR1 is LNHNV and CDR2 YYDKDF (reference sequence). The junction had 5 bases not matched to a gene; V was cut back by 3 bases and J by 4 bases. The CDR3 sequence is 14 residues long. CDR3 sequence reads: CATSSATGVTEAFF. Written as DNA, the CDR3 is TGTGCCACCAGCAGCGCCACAGGGGTCACTGAAGCTTTCTTT.

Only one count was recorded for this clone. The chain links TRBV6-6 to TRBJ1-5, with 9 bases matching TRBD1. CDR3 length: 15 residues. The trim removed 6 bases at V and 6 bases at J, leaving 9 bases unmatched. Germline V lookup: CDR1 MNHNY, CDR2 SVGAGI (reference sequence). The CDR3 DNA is TGTGCCAGCAGGGACCCGGGACAGGGAGGTCAGCCCCAGCATTTT. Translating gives CASRDPGQGGQPQHF.

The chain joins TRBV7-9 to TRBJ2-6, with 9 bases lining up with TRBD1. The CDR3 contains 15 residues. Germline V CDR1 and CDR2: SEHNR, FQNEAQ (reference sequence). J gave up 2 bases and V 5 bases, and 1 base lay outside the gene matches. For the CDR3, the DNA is TGTGCCAGCAGCCGGACAGGGGCTGGGGCCAACGTCCTGACTTTC. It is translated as CASSRTGAGANVLTF.

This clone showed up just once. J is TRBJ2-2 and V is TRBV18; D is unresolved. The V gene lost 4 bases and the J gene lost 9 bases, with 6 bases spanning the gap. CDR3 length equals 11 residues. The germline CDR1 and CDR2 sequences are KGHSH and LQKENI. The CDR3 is CASSLSWELFF. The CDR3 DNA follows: TGTGCCAGCTCACTCTCATGGGAGCTGTTTTTT.

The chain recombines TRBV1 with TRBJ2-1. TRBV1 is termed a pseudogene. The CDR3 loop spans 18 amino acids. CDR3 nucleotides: TGCACCAGCAGCCAAGAGCAGGAGCTTCTCTTCTCCTACAATGAGCAGTTCTTC. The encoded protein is CTSSQEQELLFSYNEQFF.

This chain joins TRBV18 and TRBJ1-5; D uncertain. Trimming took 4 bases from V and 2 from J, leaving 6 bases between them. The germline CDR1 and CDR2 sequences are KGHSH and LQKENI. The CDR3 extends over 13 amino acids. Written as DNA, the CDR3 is TGTGCCAGCTCACTCCTGGGCAATCAGCCCCAGCATTTT. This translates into CASSLLGNQPQHF.

CDR3 in DNA: TGCGCCAGCAGTCGGGGCGGCGACTACAATGAGCAGTTCTTC. This codes for CASSRGGDYNEQFF. The chain carries TRBV5-1 and TRBJ2-1, with D perhaps being TRBD1 or TRBD2 (5 bases each). Germline loops: CDR1 SGHRS, CDR2 YFSETQ. This CDR3 contains 14 residues. Trimming shortened V by 5 bases and J by 3 bases, and 12 bases separated the two germline ends. Full variable domain (missing parts from reference TRBV5-1 and TRBJ2-1): KAGVTQTPRYLIKTRGQQVTLSCSPISGHRSVSWYQQTPGQGLQFLFEYFSETQRNKGNFPGRFSGRQFSNSRSEMNVSTLELGDSALYLCASSRGGDYNEQFFGPGTRLTVL.

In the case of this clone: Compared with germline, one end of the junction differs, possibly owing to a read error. The CDR3 coding sequence is TGTGCCAGCAGCTTAGAGCGCTCTCCAGGTCGGGACTTC. The encoded protein is CASSLERSPGRDF. The chain combines TRBV11-2 with TRBJ2-7; D uncertain. The germline V gene has CDR1 SGHAT and CDR2 FQNNGV. CDR3 length: 13 amino acids.

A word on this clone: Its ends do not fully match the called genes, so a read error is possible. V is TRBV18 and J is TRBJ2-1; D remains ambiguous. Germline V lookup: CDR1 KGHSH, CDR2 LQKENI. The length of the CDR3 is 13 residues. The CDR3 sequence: CASSPAFDNEQFF. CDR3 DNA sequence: TGTGCCAGCTCACCGGCCTTTGACAACGAGCAGTTCTTC.

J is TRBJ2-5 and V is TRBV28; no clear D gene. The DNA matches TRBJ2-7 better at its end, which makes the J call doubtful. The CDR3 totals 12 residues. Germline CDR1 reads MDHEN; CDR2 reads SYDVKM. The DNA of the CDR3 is TGTGCCAGCAGAAGGTTTGGCGGCGAGCAGTACTTC. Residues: CASRRFGGEQYF.

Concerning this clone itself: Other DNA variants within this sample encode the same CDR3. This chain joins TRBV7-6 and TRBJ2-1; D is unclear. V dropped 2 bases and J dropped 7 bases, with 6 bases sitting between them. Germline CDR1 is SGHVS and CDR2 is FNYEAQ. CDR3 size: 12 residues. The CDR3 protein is CASSLSGNEQFF. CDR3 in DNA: TGTGCCAGCAGCTTAAGTGGTAATGAGCAGTTCTTC.

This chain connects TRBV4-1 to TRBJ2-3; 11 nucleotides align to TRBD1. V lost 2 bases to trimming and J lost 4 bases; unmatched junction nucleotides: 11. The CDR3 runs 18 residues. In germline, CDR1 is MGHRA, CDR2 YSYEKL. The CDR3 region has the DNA TGCGCCAGCAGCCAATATGGGACAGGGGGTGGGTCGTCAGATACGCAGTATTTT. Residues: CASSQYGTGGGSSDTQYF.

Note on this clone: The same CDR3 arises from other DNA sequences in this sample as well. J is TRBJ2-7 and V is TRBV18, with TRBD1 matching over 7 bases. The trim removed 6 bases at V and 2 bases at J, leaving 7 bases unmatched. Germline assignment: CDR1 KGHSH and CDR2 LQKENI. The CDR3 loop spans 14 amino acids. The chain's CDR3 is CASSPGTAPYEQYF. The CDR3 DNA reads TGTGCCAGCTCCCCTGGGACAGCGCCCTACGAGCAGTACTTC.

The CDR3 region is CASRSTGIEQYF. DNA of the CDR3: TGTGCCAGCAGATCGACAGGGATCGAGCAGTACTTC. This rearrangement joins TRBV28 to TRBJ2-7, with 7 bases identical to TRBD1. V lost 6 bases and J lost 6; bases outside the gene matches: 5. CDR3 size: 12 residues. Germline CDR1 and CDR2: MDHEN and SYDVKM.

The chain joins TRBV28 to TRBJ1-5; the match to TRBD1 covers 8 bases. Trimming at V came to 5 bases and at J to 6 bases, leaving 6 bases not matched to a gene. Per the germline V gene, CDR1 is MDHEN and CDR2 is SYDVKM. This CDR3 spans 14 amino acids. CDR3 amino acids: CASSPPDRAQPQHF. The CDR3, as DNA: TGTGCCAGCAGTCCGCCGGACAGGGCTCAGCCCCAGCATTTT.

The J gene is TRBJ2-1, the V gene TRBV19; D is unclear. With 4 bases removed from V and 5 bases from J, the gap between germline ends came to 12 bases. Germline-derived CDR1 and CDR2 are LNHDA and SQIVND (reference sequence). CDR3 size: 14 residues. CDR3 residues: CASSTGYIHNEQFF. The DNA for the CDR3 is TGTGCCAGTAGTACAGGTTACATACACAATGAGCAGTTCTTC.

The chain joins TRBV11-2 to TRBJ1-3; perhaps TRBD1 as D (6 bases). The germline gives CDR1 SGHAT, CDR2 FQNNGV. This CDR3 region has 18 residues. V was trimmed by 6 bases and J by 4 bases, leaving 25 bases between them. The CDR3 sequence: CASRSGLGGLPGGNTIYF. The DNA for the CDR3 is TGTGCCAGCAGATCTGGGTTGGGGGGCCTCCCGGGCGGAAACACCATATATTTT.

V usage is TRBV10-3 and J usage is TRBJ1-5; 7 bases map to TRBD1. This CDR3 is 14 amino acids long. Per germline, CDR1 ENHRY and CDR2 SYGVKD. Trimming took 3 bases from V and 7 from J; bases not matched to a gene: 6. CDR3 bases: TGTGCCATCAGTGAACAGGGGAGGCACCAGCCCCAGCATTTT. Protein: CAISEQGRHQPQHF.

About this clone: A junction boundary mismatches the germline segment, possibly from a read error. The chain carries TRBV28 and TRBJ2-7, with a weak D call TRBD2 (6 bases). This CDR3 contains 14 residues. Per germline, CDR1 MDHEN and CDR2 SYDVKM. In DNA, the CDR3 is TGTGCAAGCAAAGAACCCGGGGGTACCTACGAGCAGTACTTC. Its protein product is CASKEPGGTYEQYF.

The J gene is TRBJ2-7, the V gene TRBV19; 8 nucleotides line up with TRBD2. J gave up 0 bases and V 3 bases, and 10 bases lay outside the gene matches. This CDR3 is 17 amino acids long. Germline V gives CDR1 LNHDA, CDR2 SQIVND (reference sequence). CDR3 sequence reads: CASSIGGAGGGSYEQYF. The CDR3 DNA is TGTGCCAGTAGTATTGGAGGGGCGGGAGGTGGCTCCTACGAGCAGTACTTC.

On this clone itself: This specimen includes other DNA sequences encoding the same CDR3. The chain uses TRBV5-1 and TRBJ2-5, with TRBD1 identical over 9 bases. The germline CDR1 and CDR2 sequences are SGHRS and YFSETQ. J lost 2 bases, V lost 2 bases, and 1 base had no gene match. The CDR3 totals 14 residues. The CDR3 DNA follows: TGCGCCAGCAGCTTTGGACAGGGGCAAGAGACCCAGTACTTC. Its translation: CASSFGQGQETQYF. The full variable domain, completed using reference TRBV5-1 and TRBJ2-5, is KAGVTQTPRYLIKTRGQQVTLSCSPISGHRSVSWYQQTPGQGLQFLFEYFSETQRNKGNFPGRFSGRQFSNSRSEMNVSTLELGDSALYLCASSFGQGQETQYFGPGTRLLVL.

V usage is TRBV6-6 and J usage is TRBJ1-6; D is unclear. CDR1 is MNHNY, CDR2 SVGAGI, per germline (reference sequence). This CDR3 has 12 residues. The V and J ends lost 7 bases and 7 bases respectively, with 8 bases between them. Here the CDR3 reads CASTDANSPLHF. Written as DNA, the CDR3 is TGTGCCAGCACCGACGCGAATTCACCCCTCCACTTT.

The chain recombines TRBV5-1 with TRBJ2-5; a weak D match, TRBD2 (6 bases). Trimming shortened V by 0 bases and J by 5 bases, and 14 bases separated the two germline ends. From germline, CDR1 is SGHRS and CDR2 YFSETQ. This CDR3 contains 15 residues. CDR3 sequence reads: CASSLASSTSETQYF. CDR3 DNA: TGCGCCAGCAGCTTGGCCTCCTCGACTAGTGAGACCCAGTACTTC.